A single sample gave rise to the 4 T cell receptor beta chains below, sequenced in a study of blood T cell repertoires in COVID-19. Libraries were prepared by immunoSEQ multiplex PCR; TCRdb keeps only in-frame clonotypes and omits some of them. The table shows fewer than 400,000 clones, with under 90% occurring only once. Sequencing was done on a sample of PBMCs or T cells enriched from blood (not recorded which). These receptor sequences come from a man in his fifties or sixties who had recovered from COVID-19.

This chain joins TRBV30 and TRBJ2-5, with TRBD2 matching 12 bases. Germline CDR1 and CDR2: GTSNPN and SVGIG (reference sequence). V dropped 7 bases and J dropped 3; count of bases not matched to a gene: 6. There are 14 residues in the CDR3. The CDR3 DNA reads as TGTGCCTCGAGACTAGCGGGAGTAAAAGAGACCCAGTACTTC. It translates to CASRLAGVKETQYF.

The chain is built from TRBV7-9 and TRBJ2-5, with D possibly TRBD2 on 6 matching bases. Germline V gives CDR1 SEHNR, CDR2 FQNEAQ (reference sequence). V lost 5 bases and J 5 bases, leaving 15 bases between the germline ends. The CDR3 spans 14 residues. CDR3 protein: CASSPAGSKETQYF. CDR3 DNA: TGTGCCAGCAGCCCCGCGGGAAGTAAGGAGACCCAGTACTTC.

V is TRBV5-1 and J is TRBJ2-2, with TRBD2 matching over 8 bases. The CDR3 covers 17 residues. With V trimmed by 4 bases and J by 1 base, 9 bases remained unmatched. The germline gives CDR1 SGHRS, CDR2 YFSETQ. In nucleotides, the CDR3 is TGCGCCAGCAGCCCCGGGCGGGGGGCTTTGAACACCGGGGAGCTGTTTTTT. Translated, it gives CASSPGRGALNTGELFF.

CDR3: CASSGASNRWDSPLHF. CDR3 bases: TGTGCCAGCAGTGGGGCCTCGAATAGGTGGGATTCACCCCTCCACTTT. This chain links TRBV2 with TRBJ1-6; D remains unclear. This CDR3 region has 16 residues. Germline assignment: CDR1 SNHLY and CDR2 FYNNEI. Trimming shortened V by 4 bases and J by 8 bases, and 18 bases separated the two germline ends.